This T cell receptor (beta chain) was obtained from a study of T cells in Graves' hyperthyroidism and ophthalmopathy. Study findings and constraints: For ophthalmopathy, model prediction preceded onset by a median around six months. Ophthalmopathy cases were set apart from stable hyperthyroidism by a 13 V-J model.

Regions amplified from RNA transcripts were the TCR beta CDR3 regions. First-round RT-PCR of the TCR CDR3 relied on the HTBI primer set. TCRdb passed the multiplex PCR reads through MiXCR, listing each CDR3 protein once. This sample has about 720,000 distinct CDR3 sequences, with about 15% found just once. This clonotype was observed a handful of times. Its antigen is unidentified. Looked up from germline, CDR1 is MNHEY and CDR2 is SMNVEV (reference sequence). This CDR3 spans 15 amino acids. The V end was cut by 5 bases, the J end by 5 bases, with 15 bases between. In making diagnoses, clinical symptoms, serum thyroxine and TRAb, thyroid ultrasound and orbital computed tomography were all used.

The TCR originated in a man between 18 and 29 years old with Graves' hyperthyroidism. The sample taken for sequencing was blood. J is TRBJ2-2 and V is TRBV27, with D possibly matching TRBD2 (6 bases). The CDR3 region has the DNA TGTGCCAGCAGTCCTTGGATACGGGGGACCGGGGAGCTGTTTTTT. Translating it yields CASSPWIRGTGELFF.